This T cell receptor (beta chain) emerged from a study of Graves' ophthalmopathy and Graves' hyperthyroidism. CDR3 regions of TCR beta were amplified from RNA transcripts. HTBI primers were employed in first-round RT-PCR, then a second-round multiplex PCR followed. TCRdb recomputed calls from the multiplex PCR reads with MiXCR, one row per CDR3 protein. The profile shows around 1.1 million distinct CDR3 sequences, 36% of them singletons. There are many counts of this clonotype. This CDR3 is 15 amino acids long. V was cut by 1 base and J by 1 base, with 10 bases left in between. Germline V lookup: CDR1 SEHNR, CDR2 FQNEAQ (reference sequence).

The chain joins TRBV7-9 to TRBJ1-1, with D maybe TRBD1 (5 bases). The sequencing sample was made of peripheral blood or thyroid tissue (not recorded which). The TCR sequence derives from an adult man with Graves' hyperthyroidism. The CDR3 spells CASSLVTGENTEAFF. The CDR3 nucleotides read TGTGCCAGCAGCTTAGTTACGGGGGAGAACACTGAAGCTTTCTTT.